This T cell receptor beta chain was found in a study of T cells in Graves' hyperthyroidism and ophthalmopathy (dated by TCRdb to the late 2010s). A note on the overall study: Peripheral blood samples were taken at initial diagnosis, before any treatment was given. A discovery cohort of around 98 patients, about 40 with Graves' ophthalmopathy and 57 with stable Graves' hyperthyroidism, was used to find distinguishing TCR V-J signatures. An independent validation cohort of about 20 hyperthyroidism patients and 15 or so patients who later progressed to ophthalmopathy tested prospective prediction of ophthalmopathy. The approximately 100 discovery patients were randomly divided into training and test sets at a 7:3 ratio. Thyroid tissue and blood T-cell repertoires from about six Graves' hyperthyroidism patients were also compared in the study. After sampling, hyperthyroidism patients received methimazole starting at 30 mg daily, and ophthalmopathy patients received high-dose intravenous methylprednisolone. The paper describes TCR Vbeta CDR3 sequencing of 140 or so peripheral blood samples, made up of some 40 ophthalmopathy patients, over 70 hyperthyroidism patients and about 17 progressor patients. The paper's findings and limits, for the study overall: A 13 V-J signature model separated ophthalmopathy from stable hyperthyroidism, with around 88% sensitivity and approximately 81% specificity in cross-validation and 80%/75% in testing. No statistical method was used to set the sample size in advance, and investigators knew the group allocation. In validation, progression to ophthalmopathy was predicted by the model with 55% to 71% sensitivity and about 72% specificity, a median of around 6.5 months before onset. Most expanded thyroid clonotypes (frequency above 0.001) were also detected in blood, a finding suggesting that blood repertoires may reflect thyroid immune responses.

Amplification of TCR beta CDR3 regions was carried out from RNA transcripts. The first round of RT-PCR for the TCR CDR3 was performed with the HTBI primer set and the Qiagen OneStep RT-PCR kit. A second multiplex PCR round built the libraries, followed by size selection and purification. The libraries were sequenced on an Illumina HiSeq2000 using paired-end 100 bp reads. The paper's processing steps were these. SOAPnuke was used to process the raw data, removing reads that contained adapters or uncalled bases, had a mean Phred below 15, or lacked an exact match to the constant primer or identifier. High-quality paired reads were merged with COPE v1.2.5, and unique nucleotide sequences were defined as clonotypes. MiTCR v1.1 was used to align the clonotypes against IMGT TRBV, TRBD and TRBJ reference segments. The analysis included only V-J combinations with a frequency above 0.0001, which together covered around 99% of the repertoires. A TCS score was defined as the ratio of F50 (clonal expansion) to E x V (chaos), with BLOSUM62-based TCRdist applied between CDR3 peptides within each V-J. Welch's t-statistics and random forest reduced around 550 V-J features to 10 to 15, which were used in a naive Bayes classifier (R e1071). TCRdb itself trimmed the public reads at Q25 with fastp, ran MiXCR and retained productive beta chains. Here each entry gathers all rows of one CDR3 protein and keeps the most common genes and DNA. TCRdb, not the authors, supplied the V and J calls. This sample is represented by hundreds of thousands of distinct CDR3 sequences; 13% to 15% of them were singletons. The top ten clonotypes cover about 12% of the sample.

Moderately to severely active disease, a Clinical Activity Score of at least 3, a NOSPECS grade of at least 4, and a duration under 3 months were present in ophthalmopathy patients. The study excluded patients with uncontrolled infections, other autoimmune diseases, pregnancy or lactation. Diagnoses were based on clinical symptoms, serum thyroxine and TRAb, thyroid ultrasound and orbital computed tomography. Ficoll-Paque density gradient centrifugation was used to isolate PBMCs from 8 to 10 ml of fresh peripheral blood. Trizol reagent was used to extract total RNA, and RNA quality was then checked on an Agilent 2100 Bioanalyzer. This clonotype was found a few times. Its antigen is currently not known. No base quality values were provided; no much bigger clone lies one nucleotide off. According to the germline V gene, CDR1 reads SGDLS and CDR2 reads YYNGEE. The CDR3 has 15 amino acids, counting the end cysteine and phenylalanine. The retained sequence is limited to the CDR3, 45 bases, with the frame set at the first base. V drops 4 bases and J drops 0 bases, leaving 11 bases in between.

Sequencing input: blood. The chain is made from TRBV9 and TRBJ1-3; no D gene can be assigned with confidence. The sequence derives from a woman aged 45-59 years with Graves' ophthalmopathy. At the DNA level, the sequence is TGTGCCAGCAGCATAATGGGCAGCTCTGGAAACACCATATATTTT. Its translation is CASSIMGSSGNTIYF.